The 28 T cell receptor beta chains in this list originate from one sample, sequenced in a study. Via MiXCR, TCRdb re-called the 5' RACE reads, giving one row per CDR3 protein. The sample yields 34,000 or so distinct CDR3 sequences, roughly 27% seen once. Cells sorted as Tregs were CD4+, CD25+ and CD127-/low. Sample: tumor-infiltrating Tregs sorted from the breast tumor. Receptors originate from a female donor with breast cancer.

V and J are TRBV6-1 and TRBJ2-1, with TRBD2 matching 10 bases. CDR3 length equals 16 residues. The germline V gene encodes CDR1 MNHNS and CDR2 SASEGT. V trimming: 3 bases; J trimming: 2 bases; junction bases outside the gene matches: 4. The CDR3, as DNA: TGTGCCAGCAGTGACAGACTAGCGGGTACCTACAATGAGCAGTTCTTC. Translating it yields CASSDRLAGTYNEQFF.

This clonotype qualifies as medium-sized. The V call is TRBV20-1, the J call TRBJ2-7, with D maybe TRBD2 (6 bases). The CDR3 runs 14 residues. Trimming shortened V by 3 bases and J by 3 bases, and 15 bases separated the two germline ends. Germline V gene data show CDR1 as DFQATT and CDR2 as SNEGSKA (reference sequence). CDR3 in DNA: TGCAGTGCTAGTCAGGCTAGCGAGTTCTACGAGCAGTACTTC. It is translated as CSASQASEFYEQYF.

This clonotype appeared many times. The CDR3 DNA sequence: TGCAGTGCGGCTGGACAGGGAATTCTCTACGAGCAGTACTTC. This encodes CSAAGQGILYEQYF. V gene TRBV20-1 combines with J gene TRBJ2-7; 8 bases are a match to TRBD1. CDR1 and CDR2 (germline): DFQATT, SNEGSKA (reference sequence). The J segment lost 3 bases and the V segment lost 6 bases, leaving 10 bases of the junction unmatched. This CDR3 is 14 amino acids long.

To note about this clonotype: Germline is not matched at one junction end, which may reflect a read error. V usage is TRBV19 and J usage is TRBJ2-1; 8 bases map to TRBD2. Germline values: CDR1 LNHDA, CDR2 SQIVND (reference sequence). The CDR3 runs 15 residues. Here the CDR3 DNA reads TGTGCCAGTAGGGGGATAGCGGGGCCGAACAATGGGCAGTTCTTC. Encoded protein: CASRGIAGPNNGQFF.

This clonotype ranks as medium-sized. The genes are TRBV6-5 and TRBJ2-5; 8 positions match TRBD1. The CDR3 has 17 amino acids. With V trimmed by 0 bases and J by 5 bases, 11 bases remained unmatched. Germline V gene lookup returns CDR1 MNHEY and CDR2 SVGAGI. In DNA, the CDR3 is TGTGCCAGCAGTTACTCGCGGAGACAGGGGTATTGGGAGACCCAGTACTTC. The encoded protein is CASSYSRRQGYWETQYF.

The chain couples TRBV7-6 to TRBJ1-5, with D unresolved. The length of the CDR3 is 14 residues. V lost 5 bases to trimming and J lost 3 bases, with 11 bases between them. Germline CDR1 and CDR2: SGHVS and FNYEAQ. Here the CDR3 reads CASSPSTLNQPQHF. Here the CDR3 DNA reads TGTGCCAGCAGCCCGAGCACCCTCAATCAGCCCCAGCATTTT. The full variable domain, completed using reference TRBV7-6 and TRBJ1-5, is GAGVSQSPRYKVTKRGQDVALRCDPISGHVSLYWYRQALGQGPEFLTYFNYEAQQDKSGLPNDRFSAERPEGSISTLTIQRTEQRDSAMYRCASSPSTLNQPQHFGDGTRLSIL.

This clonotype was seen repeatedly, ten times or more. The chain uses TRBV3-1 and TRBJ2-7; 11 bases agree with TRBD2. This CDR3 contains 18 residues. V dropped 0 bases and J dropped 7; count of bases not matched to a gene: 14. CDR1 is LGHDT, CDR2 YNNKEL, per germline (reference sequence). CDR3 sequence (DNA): TGTGCCAGCAGCCAAGAAGGGACTAGCGGAGGGGCAGTGGGGGAGCAGTACTTC. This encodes CASSQEGTSGGAVGEQYF.

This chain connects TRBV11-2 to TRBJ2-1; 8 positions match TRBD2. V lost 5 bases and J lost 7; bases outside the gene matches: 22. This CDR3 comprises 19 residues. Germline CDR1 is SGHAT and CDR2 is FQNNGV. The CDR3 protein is CASSPTRGLAGGPNNEQFF. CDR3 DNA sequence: TGTGCCAGCAGCCCGACACGGGGTCTTGCGGGAGGCCCTAATAATGAGCAGTTCTTC.

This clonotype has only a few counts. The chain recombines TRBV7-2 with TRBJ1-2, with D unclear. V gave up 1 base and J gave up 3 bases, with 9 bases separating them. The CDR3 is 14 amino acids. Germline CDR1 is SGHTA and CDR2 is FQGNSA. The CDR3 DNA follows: TGTGCCAGCAGCTTAGTTGGGAGTCACTATGGCTACACCTTC. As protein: CASSLVGSHYGYTF. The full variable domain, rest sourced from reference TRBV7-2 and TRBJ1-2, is GAGVSQSPSNKVTEKGKDVELRCDPISGHTALYWYRQSLGQGLEFLIYFQGNSAPDKSGLPSDRFSAERTGGSVSTLTIQRTQQEDSAVYLCASSLVGSHYGYTFGSGTRLTVV.

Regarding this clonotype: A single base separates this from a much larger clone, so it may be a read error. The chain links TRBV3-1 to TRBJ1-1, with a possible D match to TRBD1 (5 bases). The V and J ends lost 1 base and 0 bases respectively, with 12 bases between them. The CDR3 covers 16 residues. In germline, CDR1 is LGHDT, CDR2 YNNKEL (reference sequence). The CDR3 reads CASSQGGVSLNTEAFF. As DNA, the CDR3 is TGTGCCAGCAGCCAAGGAGGGGTCTCCCTGAACACTGAAGCTTTCTTT.

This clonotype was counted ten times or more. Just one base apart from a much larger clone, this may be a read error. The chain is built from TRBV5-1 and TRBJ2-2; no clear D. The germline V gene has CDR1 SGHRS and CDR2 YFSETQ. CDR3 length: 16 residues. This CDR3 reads CAGSLVPEANTGELFF. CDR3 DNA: TGCGCCGGCAGCTTGGTACCGGAAGCCAACACCGGGGAGCTGTTTTTT.

CDR3 region: CASSLWSGSGYEQYF. The CDR3 region has the DNA TGTGCCAGCAGCTTATGGAGCGGGAGTGGCTACGAGCAGTACTTC. The chain combines TRBV7-3 with TRBJ2-7, with 8 bases lining up with TRBD2. The CDR3 has 15 amino acids. The junction had 6 bases not matched to a gene; V was cut back by 2 bases and J by 3 bases. In germline, CDR1 is SGHTA, CDR2 FQGTGA.

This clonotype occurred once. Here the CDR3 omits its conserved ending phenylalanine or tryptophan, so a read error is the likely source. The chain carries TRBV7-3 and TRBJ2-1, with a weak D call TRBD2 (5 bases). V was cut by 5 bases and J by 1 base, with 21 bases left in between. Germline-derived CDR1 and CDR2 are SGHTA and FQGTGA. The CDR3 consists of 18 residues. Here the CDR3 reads CASSPLGSRAVSYNEQFL. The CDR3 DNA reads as TGTGCCAGCAGCCCTTTGGGCTCTAGAGCGGTTTCCTACAATGAGCAGTTCCTC.

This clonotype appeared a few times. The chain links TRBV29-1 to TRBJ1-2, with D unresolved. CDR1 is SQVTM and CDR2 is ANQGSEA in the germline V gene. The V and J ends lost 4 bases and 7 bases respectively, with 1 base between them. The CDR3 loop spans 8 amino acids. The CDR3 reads CSVGGYTF. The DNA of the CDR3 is TGCAGCGTTGGTGGCTACACCTTC.

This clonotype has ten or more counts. The CDR3 protein is CASSDGGGMSNQPQHF. The CDR3 DNA follows: TGTGCCAGCAGTGACGGAGGGGGCATGAGCAATCAGCCCCAGCATTTT. This chain connects TRBV6-6 to TRBJ1-5, with 7 bases lining up with TRBD1. The CDR3 loop spans 16 amino acids. V gave up 5 bases and J gave up 1 base; unmatched junction bases: 8. Germline CDR1 reads MNHNY; CDR2 reads SVGAGI (reference sequence).

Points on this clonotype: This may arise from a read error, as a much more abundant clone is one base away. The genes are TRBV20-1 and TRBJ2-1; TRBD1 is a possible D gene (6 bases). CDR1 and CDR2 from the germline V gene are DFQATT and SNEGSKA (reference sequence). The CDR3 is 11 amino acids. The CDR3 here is CSAGGRNGQFF. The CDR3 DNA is TGCAGTGCTGGGGGCCGGAATGGGCAGTTCTTC.

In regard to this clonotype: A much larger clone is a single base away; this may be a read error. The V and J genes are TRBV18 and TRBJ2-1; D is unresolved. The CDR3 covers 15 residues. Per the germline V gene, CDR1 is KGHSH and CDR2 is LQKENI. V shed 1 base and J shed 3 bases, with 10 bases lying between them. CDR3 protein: CASSPQGLCYNEQFF. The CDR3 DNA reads TGTGCCAGCTCACCACAGGGCCTCTGCTACAATGAGCAGTTCTTC.

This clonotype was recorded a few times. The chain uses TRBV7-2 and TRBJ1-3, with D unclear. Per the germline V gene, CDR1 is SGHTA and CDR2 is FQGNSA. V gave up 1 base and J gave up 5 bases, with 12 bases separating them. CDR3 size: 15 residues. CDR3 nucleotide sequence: TGTGCCAGCAGCTTAGGGGATGGGTCCCGAAACACCATATATTTT. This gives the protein CASSLGDGSRNTIYF.

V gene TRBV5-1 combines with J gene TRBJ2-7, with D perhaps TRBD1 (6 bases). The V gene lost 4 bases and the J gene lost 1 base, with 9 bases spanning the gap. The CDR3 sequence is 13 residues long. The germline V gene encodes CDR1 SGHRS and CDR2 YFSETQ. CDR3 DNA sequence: TGCGCCAGCAGCGCAGGGACATCCTACGAGCAGTACTTC. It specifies CASSAGTSYEQYF.

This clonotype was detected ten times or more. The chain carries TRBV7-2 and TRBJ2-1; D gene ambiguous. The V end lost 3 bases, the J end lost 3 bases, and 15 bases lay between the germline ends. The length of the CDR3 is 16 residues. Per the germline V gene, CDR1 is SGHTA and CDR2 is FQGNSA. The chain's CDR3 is CASSLFARAIYNEQFF. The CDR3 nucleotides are TGTGCCAGCAGCTTGTTTGCTAGGGCCATCTACAATGAGCAGTTCTTC.

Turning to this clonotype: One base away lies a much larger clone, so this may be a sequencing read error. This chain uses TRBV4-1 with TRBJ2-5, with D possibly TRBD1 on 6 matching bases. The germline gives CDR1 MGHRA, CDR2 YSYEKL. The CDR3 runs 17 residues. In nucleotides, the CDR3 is TGCGCCGGCAGCCAAGAAGCGCCGGGACAAGTCCTGGGGACCCAGTACTTC. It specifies CAGSQEAPGQVLGTQYF.

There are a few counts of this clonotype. This chain's CDR3 is CASSVVPTSSNGPQHF. In DNA form, the CDR3 reads TGTGCCAGCAGTGTTGTTCCGACATCCAGTAATGGGCCCCAGCATTTT. V gene TRBV6-1 combines with J gene TRBJ1-5, with no clear D. Trimming cost V 4 bases and J 9 bases, with 22 bases left between them. The CDR3 extends over 16 amino acids. Germline V gene data show CDR1 as MNHNS and CDR2 as SASEGT.

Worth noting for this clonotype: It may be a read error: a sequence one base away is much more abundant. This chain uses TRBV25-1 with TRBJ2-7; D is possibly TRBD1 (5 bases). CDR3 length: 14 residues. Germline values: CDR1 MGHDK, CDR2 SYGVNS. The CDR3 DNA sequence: TGTGCCAGCAGTGAGTCAGGGATTGCCTACGAGCAGTGCTTC. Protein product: CASSESGIAYEQCF.

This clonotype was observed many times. The CDR3 bases are TGCGCCAGCAGCTTGGCAGGGACTTCTTGGGGCTACACCTTC. Its protein is CASSLAGTSWGYTF. The chain carries TRBV5-1 and TRBJ1-2; maybe TRBD1 (5 bases). This CDR3 region has 14 residues. V was clipped by 0 bases and J by 8 bases, with 14 bases between them. Germline V CDR1 and CDR2: SGHRS, YFSETQ.

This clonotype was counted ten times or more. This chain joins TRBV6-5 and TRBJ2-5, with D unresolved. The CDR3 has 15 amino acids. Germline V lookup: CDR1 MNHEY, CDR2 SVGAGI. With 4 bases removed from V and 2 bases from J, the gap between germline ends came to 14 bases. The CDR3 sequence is CASSFQRGWQETQYF. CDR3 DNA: TGTGCCAGCAGTTTCCAGAGAGGATGGCAAGAGACCCAGTACTTC.

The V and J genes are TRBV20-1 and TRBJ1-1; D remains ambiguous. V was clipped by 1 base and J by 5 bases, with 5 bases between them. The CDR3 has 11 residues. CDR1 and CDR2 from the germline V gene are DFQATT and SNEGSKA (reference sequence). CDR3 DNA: TGCAGTGCTAGAGCGGGGACTGAAGCTTTCTTT. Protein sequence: CSARAGTEAFF.

CDR3 sequence (DNA): TGTGCCAGCAGCTTAGCAGGGGCTGCCAAAAACATTCAGTACTTC. Protein product: CASSLAGAAKNIQYF. The J gene is TRBJ2-4, the V gene TRBV11-2, with D perhaps matching TRBD1 (6 bases). Germline CDR1 reads SGHAT; CDR2 reads FQNNGV. The CDR3 consists of 15 residues. V lost 1 base and J lost 1, with 8 bases in between. Drawing the rest from reference TRBV11-2 and TRBJ2-4, the complete variable domain is EAGVAQSPRYKIIEKRQSVAFWCNPISGHATLYWYQQILGQGPKLLIQFQNNGVVDDSQLPKDRFSAERLKGVDSTLKIQPAKLEDSAVYLCASSLAGAAKNIQYFGAGTRLSVL.

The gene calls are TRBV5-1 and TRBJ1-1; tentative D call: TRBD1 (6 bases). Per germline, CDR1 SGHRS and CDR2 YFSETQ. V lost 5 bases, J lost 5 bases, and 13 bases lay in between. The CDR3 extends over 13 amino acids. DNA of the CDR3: TGCGCCAGCAGAGCGGGGGCTCAGACTGAAGCTTTCTTT. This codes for CASRAGAQTEAFF.